These 6 T cell receptor beta chains share one sample of origin, sequenced in a study of T cells in Graves' hyperthyroidism and ophthalmopathy. RNA transcripts yielded amplified TCR beta CDR3 regions. When the TCR CDR3 underwent first-round RT-PCR, the HTBI primer set was used. In TCRdb, the multiplex PCR reads were re-called with MiXCR into one record per CDR3 protein. The sample shows 700,000 or so distinct CDR3 sequences, 15% to 20% of them seen only once. Sequenced sample: blood. These receptors originate from a man between 18 and 29 years old with Graves' hyperthyroidism.

V is TRBV5-6 and J is TRBJ2-7; perhaps D is TRBD1 or TRBD2 (5 bases each). The V and J ends lost 1 base and 2 bases respectively, with 10 bases between them. Looked up from germline, CDR1 is SGHDT and CDR2 is YYEEEE. The CDR3 is 14 amino acids. CDR3 nucleotides: TGTGCCAGCAGCTTGCACGGGGACCCCTACGAGCAGTACTTC. Its protein is CASSLHGDPYEQYF.

This clonotype was counted ten times or more. The chain joins TRBV12-3 or TRBV12-4 to TRBJ2-7, with D possibly matching TRBD2 (5 bases). The CDR3 covers 13 residues. The V end lost 6 bases, the J end lost 4 bases, and 13 bases lay between the germline ends. CDR3 sequence: CASSLTRGYEQYF. The CDR3 DNA follows: TGTGCCAGCAGCTTGACCCGGGGATACGAGCAGTACTTC.

This clonotype appeared many times. The chain carries TRBV13 and TRBJ2-1; TRBD2 might be the D (6 bases). The germline V gene has CDR1 PRHDT and CDR2 FYEKMQ (reference sequence). V lost 5 bases and J lost 0, with 14 bases in between. The CDR3 totals 16 residues. DNA of the CDR3: TGTGCCAGCAGCCTATTGGCGGGACCCTCCTACAATGAGCAGTTCTTC. Residues: CASSLLAGPSYNEQFF.

In this sample, this clonotype turned up many times. The chain links TRBV2 to TRBJ1-2; the D is unclear. Trimming left V 3 bases short and J 4 bases short, with 6 bases between. Per germline, CDR1 SNHLY and CDR2 FYNNEI. The CDR3 extends over 12 amino acids. The CDR3 DNA is TGTGCCAGCAGTGAGGATTTCTATGGCTACACCTTC. It translates to CASSEDFYGYTF.

V is TRBV6-2 or TRBV6-3 and J is TRBJ1-1; 7 nucleotides match TRBD1. Germline V gives CDR1 MNHEY, CDR2 SVGEGT. This CDR3 contains 14 residues. V was clipped by 6 bases and J by 0 bases; unmatched bases: 4. The CDR3 DNA follows: TGTGCCAGCAGCGGGACAGACCTGAACACTGAAGCTTTCTTT. As protein: CASSGTDLNTEAFF.

In its sample, this clonotype was seen a few times. The rearrangement uses TRBV7-9 and TRBJ2-3; D is perhaps TRBD2 (5 bases). The germline gives CDR1 SEHNR, CDR2 FQNEAQ (reference sequence). V lost 4 bases, J lost 6 bases, and 17 bases lay in between. CDR3 length: 15 residues. CDR3 coding DNA: TGTGCCAGCAGCTCCCCGGCTCTTAGAGGGGATACGCAGTATTTT. This sequence encodes CASSSPALRGDTQYF.